This T cell receptor (beta chain) is from a study of human T cells and chemical hapten exposure. Time point given: patch test 1, 2 weeks after DPC sensitization. Treatment given: therapeutic diphenylcyclopropenone sensitization with weekly scalp DPC. Patches went on only after blood had been drawn each time. In this sample, this clonotype turned up a few times. Its antigen is undetermined. Whole-study findings and limits: Donors' alopecia may make their immune response differ from healthy people's.

MiXCR, applied by TCRdb to the RACE reads, yields one record per CDR3 protein. The table shows a few hundred thousand distinct CDR3 sequences, with around 4.8% occurring only once. CDR1 and CDR2 from the germline V gene are LGHNA and YSLEER. V lost 3 bases and J lost 5; bases outside the gene matches: 8. There are 17 residues in the CDR3. The V and J genes are TRBV4-3 and TRBJ2-3; TRBD2 matches 13 bases. The receptor was derived from a woman in her 50s with alopecia areata. Some clones in this sample may be carry-over from other donors' samples. Sample: whole blood, taken in connection with sensitization to the hapten diphenylcyclopropenone (DPC). This chain's CDR3 is CASSHRGLAGARDTQYF. As DNA, the CDR3 is TGCGCCAGCAGCCATCGCGGACTAGCGGGAGCTAGAGATACGCAGTATTTT.